This paragraph covers one TCR beta chain sequence. The antigen remains unidentified. The sample originates from a study of beta chain features in type 1 diabetes. Study-level results: VDJ junctions sequenced from type 1 diabetes patients showed fewer insertions and more deletions. When Type 1 diabetes patients were examined, their TCRB CDR3s proved moderately but significantly shorter in all four CD4+ subsets. Although PCR might favor shorter templates, it would do so equally in patients and controls.

All of the isolated RNA was reverse transcribed, so expressed TCRB transcripts were sequenced. Assay: immunoSEQ multiplex PCR; the TCRdb copy retains only in-frame clones and omits some. The sample holds just over 450,000 clones, around 30% seen once. Every donor provided one heparinised blood draw, which averaged about 110 mL. V was trimmed by 5 bases and J by 4 bases, leaving 7 bases between them. The CDR3 covers 12 residues. Germline V gene lookup returns CDR1 SGHDN and CDR2 FVKESK. This TCR derives from a man aged 18 to 30 in good health. The chain employs TRBV14 and TRBJ2-3, with unresolved D. Sequences were obtained from naive CD4+ T cells from blood. Written as DNA, the CDR3 is TGTGCCAGCAGCGATTTGGCAGATACGCAGTATTTT. It encodes CASSDLADTQYF.